This T cell receptor beta chain was sequenced in a study of blood T cell repertoires in COVID-19. Whole-study context: T cells, B-cell-depleted T cells, or PBMCs provided the cDNA or gDNA that served as material.

Enrolled during active infection, Seattle patients were then followed longitudinally. In the study's own analysis: Nucleated cell number was recorded as an estimate derived from reference gene primer amplification. The method was immunoSEQ multiplex PCR; TCRdb's version includes in-frame clones alone and lacks a portion of them. The DNA was the basis for D and trimming; V, J and clone size are from that table. The sample lists roughly 100,000 clones, 90% occurring once. Germline V gene lookup returns CDR1 SEHNR and CDR2 FQNEAQ (reference sequence). The junction had 3 bases not matched to a gene; V was cut back by 3 bases and J by 2 bases. The CDR3 has 15 residues.

Sample: peripheral blood. The TCR sequence derives from a man younger than 30 with COVID-19, enrolled during active disease. The rearrangement joins TRBV7-9 to TRBJ1-3; 8 bases are shared with TRBD1. CDR3: CASSLDRVPGNTIYF. In nucleotides, the CDR3 is TGTGCCAGCAGCTTGGACAGGGTTCCTGGAAACACCATATATTTT.